This TCR beta chain appears in the sequencing data of a study of ipilimumab plus nivolumab after autologous stem cell transplantation. V gave up 6 bases and J gave up 0 bases, with 8 bases separating them. The CDR3 extends over 14 amino acids. From germline, CDR1 is MNHNS and CDR2 SASEGT. TCRdb's table, derived via immunoSEQ multiplex PCR, lists solely in-frame clones and lacks some. The table includes over 10,000 clones, roughly three quarters detected once. This specimen was PBMCs, taken in a trial of ipilimumab plus nivolumab as post-transplant consolidation. This chain connects TRBV6-1 to TRBJ2-2, with a tentative D call TRBD2 (6 bases). The TCR was taken from a male donor with diffuse large B-cell lymphoma. CDR3 sequence (DNA): TGTGCCAGCAGGCGGGACCCGAACACCGGGGAGCTGTTTTTT. It specifies CASRRDPNTGELFF.